This note documents a single T cell receptor beta chain sequence. This entry is derived from a study of human T cells and chemical hapten exposure. Documented time point: patch test 2, 6 weeks after DPC sensitization. The sample's treatment: therapeutic diphenylcyclopropenone sensitization with weekly scalp DPC. The CDR3 sequence is 12 residues long. CDR1 and CDR2 (germline): SGDLS, YYNGEE. V was pared by 1 base and J by 6 bases, with 4 bases between. Each CDR3 protein is one row after TCRdb ran MiXCR on the RACE reads. Here the sample spans 84,000 or so distinct CDR3 sequences, roughly 10% being singletons.

The TCR comes from a woman in her thirties with alopecia areata. Some clones in this sample may be carry-over from other donors' samples. The gene calls are TRBV9 and TRBJ2-2, with no clear D. The input for sequencing was whole blood, taken in connection with sensitization to the hapten diphenylcyclopropenone (DPC). The CDR3: CASSVRSGELFF. The CDR3, as DNA: TGTGCCAGCAGCGTAAGGTCCGGGGAGCTGTTTTTT.